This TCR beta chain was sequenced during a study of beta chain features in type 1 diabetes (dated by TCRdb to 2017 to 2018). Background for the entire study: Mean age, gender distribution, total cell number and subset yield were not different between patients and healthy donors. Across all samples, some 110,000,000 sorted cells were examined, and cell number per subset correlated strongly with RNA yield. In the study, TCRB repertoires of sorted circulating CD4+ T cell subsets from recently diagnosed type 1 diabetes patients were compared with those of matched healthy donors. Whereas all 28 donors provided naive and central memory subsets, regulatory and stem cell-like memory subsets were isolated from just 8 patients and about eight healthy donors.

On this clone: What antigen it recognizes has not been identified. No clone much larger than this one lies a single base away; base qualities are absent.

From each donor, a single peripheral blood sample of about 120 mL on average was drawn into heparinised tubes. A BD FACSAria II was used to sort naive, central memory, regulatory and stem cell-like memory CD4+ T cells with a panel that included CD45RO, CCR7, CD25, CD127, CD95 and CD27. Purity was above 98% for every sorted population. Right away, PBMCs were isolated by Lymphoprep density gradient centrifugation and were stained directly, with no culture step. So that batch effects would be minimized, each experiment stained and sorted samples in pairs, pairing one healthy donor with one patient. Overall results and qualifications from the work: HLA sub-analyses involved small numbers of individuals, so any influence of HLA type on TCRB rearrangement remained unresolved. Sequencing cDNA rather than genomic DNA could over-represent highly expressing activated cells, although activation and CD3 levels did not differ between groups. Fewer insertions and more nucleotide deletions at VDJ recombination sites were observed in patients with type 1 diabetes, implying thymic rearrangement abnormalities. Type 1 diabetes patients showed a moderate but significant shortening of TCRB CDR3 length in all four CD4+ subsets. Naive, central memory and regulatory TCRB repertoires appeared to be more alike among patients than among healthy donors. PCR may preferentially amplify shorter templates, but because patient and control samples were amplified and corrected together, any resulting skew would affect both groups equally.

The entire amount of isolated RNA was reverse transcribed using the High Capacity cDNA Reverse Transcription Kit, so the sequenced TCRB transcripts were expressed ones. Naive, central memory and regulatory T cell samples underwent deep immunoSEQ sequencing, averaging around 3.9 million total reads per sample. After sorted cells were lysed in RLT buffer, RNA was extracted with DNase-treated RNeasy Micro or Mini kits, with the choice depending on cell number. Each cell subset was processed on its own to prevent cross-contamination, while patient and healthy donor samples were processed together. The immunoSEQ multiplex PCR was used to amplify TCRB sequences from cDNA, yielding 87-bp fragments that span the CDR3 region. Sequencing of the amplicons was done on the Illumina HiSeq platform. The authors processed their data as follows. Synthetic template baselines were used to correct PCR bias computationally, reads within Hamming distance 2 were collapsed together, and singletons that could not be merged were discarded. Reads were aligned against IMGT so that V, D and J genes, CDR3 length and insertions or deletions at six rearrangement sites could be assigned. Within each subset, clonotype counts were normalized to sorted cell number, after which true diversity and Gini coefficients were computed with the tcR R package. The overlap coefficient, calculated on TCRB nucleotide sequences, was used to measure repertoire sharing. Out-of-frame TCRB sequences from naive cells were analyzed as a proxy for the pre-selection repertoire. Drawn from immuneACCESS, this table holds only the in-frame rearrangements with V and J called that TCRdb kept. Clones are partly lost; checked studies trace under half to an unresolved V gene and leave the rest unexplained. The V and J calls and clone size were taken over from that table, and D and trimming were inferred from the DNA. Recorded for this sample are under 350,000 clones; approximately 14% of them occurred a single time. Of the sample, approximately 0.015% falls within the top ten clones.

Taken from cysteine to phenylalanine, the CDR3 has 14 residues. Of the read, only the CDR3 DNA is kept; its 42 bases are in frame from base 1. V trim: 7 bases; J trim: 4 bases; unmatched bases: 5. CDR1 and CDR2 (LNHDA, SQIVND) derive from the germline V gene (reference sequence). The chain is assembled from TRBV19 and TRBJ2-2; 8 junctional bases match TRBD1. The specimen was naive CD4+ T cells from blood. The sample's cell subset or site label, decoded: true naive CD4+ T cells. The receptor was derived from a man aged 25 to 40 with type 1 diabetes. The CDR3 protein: CASMDRASTGELFF. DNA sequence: TGTGCCAGTATGGACAGGGCGAGCACCGGGGAGCTGTTTTTT. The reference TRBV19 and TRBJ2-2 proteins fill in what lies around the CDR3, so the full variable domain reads DGGITQSPKYLFRKEGQNVTLSCEQNLNHDAMYWYRQDPGQGLRLIYYSQIVNDFQKGDIAEGYSVSREKKESFPLTVTSAQKNPTAFYLCASMDRASTGELFFGEGSRLTVL.